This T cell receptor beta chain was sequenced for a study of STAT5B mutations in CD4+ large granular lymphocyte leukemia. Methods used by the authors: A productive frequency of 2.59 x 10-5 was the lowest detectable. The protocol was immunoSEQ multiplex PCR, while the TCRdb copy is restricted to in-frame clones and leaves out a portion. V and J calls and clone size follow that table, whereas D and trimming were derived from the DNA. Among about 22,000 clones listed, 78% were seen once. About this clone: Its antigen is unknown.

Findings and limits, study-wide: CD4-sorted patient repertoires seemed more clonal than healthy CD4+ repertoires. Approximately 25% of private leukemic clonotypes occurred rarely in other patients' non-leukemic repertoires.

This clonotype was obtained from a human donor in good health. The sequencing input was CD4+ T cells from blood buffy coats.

The CDR3 here is CASSPFSPAIYGYTF. The CDR3 DNA sequence: TGCGCCAGCAGCCCCTTCTCCCCGGCGATCTATGGCTACACCTTC. The J gene is TRBJ1-2, the V gene TRBV4-3; no definite D call. V lost 4 bases and J lost 4, with 16 bases in between. Germline CDR1 LGHNA, CDR2 YSLEER. The CDR3 covers 15 residues.